This TCR beta chain was identified in a study of beta chain features in type 1 diabetes. The sample holds a few counts of this clone. No antigen is known for it. Findings and caveats of the study: Type 1 diabetes patients showed a moderate but significant shortening of TCRB CDR3s in all four CD4+ subsets.

Germline loops: CDR1 SGHRS, CDR2 YFSETQ. Trimming cost V 5 bases and J 5 bases, with 11 bases left between them. The CDR3 has 13 residues. Every isolated RNA sample was fully reverse transcribed, so sequencing captured expressed TCRB transcripts. Naive, central memory and regulatory T cell samples yielded about 3.57 million reads on average. Assay: immunoSEQ multiplex PCR; the TCRdb copy retains only in-frame clones and omits some. The sample has tens of thousands of clones, over 40% seen once; the top ten hold roughly 1.4%. The sequence derives from a man between 25 and 39 years old with type 1 diabetes. The chain joins TRBV5-1 to TRBJ1-5; D remains ambiguous. Sequencing used Tregs from blood. CDR3 nucleotide sequence: TGCGCCAGCAGTCAGGACGGGGATCAGCCCCAGCATTTT. It translates to CASSQDGDQPQHF.